Included here is one T cell receptor beta chain sequence, with context. Its recognized antigen is unknown. No base-level quality is on record; no much larger clone is a single base apart. Donors were healthy HIV-negative adults with no recently reported acute infections or vaccinations. Every donor was a Caucasian adult living in Nashville, Tennessee, USA. For unsorted samples, some 87 million PBMCs were counted, and genomic DNA was extracted using the QIAamp DNA Blood Mini kit. Blood was collected by leukapheresis, and PBMCs were isolated by Ficoll-Histopaque density gradient centrifugation and then cryopreserved in liquid nitrogen vapor phase. CDR1 and CDR2 (MNHNS, SASEGT) derive from the germline V gene. The germline V and J ends show losses of 7 bases and 5 bases respectively, and no gene match explains 6 bases of the junction. Spanning cysteine to phenylalanine, the CDR3 consists of 13 amino acids. The kept DNA is CDR3 alone, 39 bases in frame from the first base.

Using the deep immunoSEQ assay, multiplex PCR amplified TCR CDR3 regions from genomic DNA. Genomic DNA extracted from each cell subset was distributed evenly over all wells of several immunoSEQ 96-well plates, and each plate served as one replicate. For unsorted PBMC, roughly 300 ng of genomic DNA, equivalent to about 30,000 T cell genomes, went into each replicate PCR. Ten immunoSEQ deep assay plates were used to sequence unsorted PBMC genomic DNA. Purified libraries were measured with a Qubit 3.0 fluorometer, size-checked on a Bioanalyzer 2100, and measured again with the KAPA Library Quantification kit. A separate single-read 150-cycle Illumina NextSeq 550 flow cell was used to sequence each immunoSEQ 96-well plate. On the authors' methods: The immunoSEQ output contained only junctional sequences without quality scores, so filtering could not match that applied to full-length reads. To assign V/J genes and CDR3, sequences were annotated using PyIR, a Python wrapper for IgBLAST v1.9, with IMGT germline references. Reads were filtered out if the reads had weak V/J assignments (E-value above 1e-6), no CDR3, stop codons, out-of-frame junctions, or ambiguous translated residues. V3J clonotypes were defined as sequences sharing an identical inferred V gene, J gene, and CDR3 amino acid sequence. Percentage overlap between repertoires was computed as shared unique clonotypes divided by the size of the smaller repertoire. Richness of each repertoire was evaluated using RTK rarefaction, the Chao1 estimator, and Recon v2.1 estimates of unobserved clonotypes. TCRdb provides this immuneACCESS table in a form limited to in-frame rearrangements. Some clones are lacking; in checked studies, under half of them reflect an unresolved V gene, and why the rest are absent is not known. D and trimming were read from the DNA, whereas the V and J calls and clone size are those reported in that table. The sample table lists approximately 500,000 clones, roughly 80% of them with a count of one. The top ten clones comprise about 13% of the sample.

These data are taken from a study of shared clonotypes between healthy human individuals (TCRdb year 2020). Background on the whole study: Two women and a few men aged 18 to 49 years were included in the cohort. Blood TCR repertoires of four to six healthy adults were deeply sequenced to estimate repertoire size and the extent of clonotype sharing between individuals. To increase sequencing depth and limit assay-specific biases, different laboratories used diverse techniques to prepare libraries and sequence TCR repertoires. Per donor, leukapheresis produced somewhere between about 0.9 and 10 billion PBMCs.

What the study reported, not specific to this receptor: The small number of donors limited the genetic and exposure-history diversity represented. Sampling was limited to blood, and TCR repertoires in tissue likely differ from TCR repertoires in blood. Pairwise subsampling indicated that sequencing depth was expected to affect the degree of clonotype sharing among donors.

The TCR comes from a middle-aged woman in good health. Some clones in this sample may be carry-over from other donors' samples. The chain links TRBV6-1 with TRBJ2-5; 8 of the junction bases match TRBD1. Input material: PBMCs. The DNA is as follows: TGTGCCAGCAATCCAGGGGGCTGGGAGACCCAGTACTTC. This encodes CASNPGGWETQYF.